Listed below are T cell receptor beta chains from one sample, sequenced in a study of blood T cell repertoires in COVID-19. This table comes from immunoSEQ multiplex PCR, and its TCRdb copy is limited to in-frame clones, with some not included. The table lists over 150,000 clones, over 80% of them singletons. Input material: peripheral blood. The receptors shown here come from a woman in her 40s with COVID-19, enrolled during active disease. CDR3s include the opening cysteine and the closing phenylalanine or tryptophan. Fields, in order: D gene, V gene, clone size, J gene, CDR3 protein, CDR3 DNA. The D gene is left open where the match is weak. Clone size is stated in some rows and not others, as once, few, many or a class when expanded.

>NA|TRBV7-6|NA|TRBJ2-1
CASASERDEQFF
TGTGCCAGCGCCTCAGAGCGGGATGAGCAGTTCTTC
>TRBD1|TRBV7-3|few|TRBJ1-1
CASSPGQGIVTEAFF
TGTGCCAGCAGCCCCGGACAGGGGATCGTCACTGAAGCTTTCTTT
>TRBD1|TRBV7-2|NA|TRBJ2-7
CASSTGLGQGRYEQYF
TGTGCCAGCAGCACGGGACTGGGACAGGGTCGCTACGAGCAGTACTTC
>NA|TRBV19|NA|TRBJ1-1
CASSISVNTEAFF
TGTGCCAGTAGTATATCGGTGAACACTGAAGCTTTCTTT
>NA|TRBV6-5|NA|TRBJ1-1
CASTDRTGIAEAFF
TGTGCCAGCACCGACAGAACAGGGATCGCTGAAGCTTTCTTT
>TRBD1|TRBV19|NA|TRBJ1-6
CASSVTGGESPLHF
TGTGCCAGTAGCGTGACAGGGGGAGAATCACCCCTCCACTTT
>NA|TRBV21-1|NA|TRBJ2-1
CASSKESSGGRNEQFF
TGTGCCAGCAGCAAAGAGTCTAGCGGGGGAAGAAATGAGCAGTTCTTC
>TRBD2|TRBV9|NA|TRBJ2-1
CASSVAASGGQNEQFF
TGTGCCAGCAGCGTAGCGGCTAGCGGGGGACAGAATGAGCAGTTCTTC
>NA|TRBV28|NA|TRBJ2-1
CASSNPGLLENEQFF
TGTGCCAGCAGTAATCCGGGACTTTTGGAGAATGAGCAGTTCTTC
>NA|TRBV5-1|NA|TRBJ1-2
CASSFRQTLGNGYTF
TGCGCCAGCAGCTTCCGACAGACCCTAGGGAATGGCTACACCTTC
>TRBD1|TRBV28|once|TRBJ2-3
CASSPTGRTDTQYF
TGTGCCAGCAGTCCGACAGGGAGAACAGATACGCAGTATTTT
>NA|TRBV29-1|NA|TRBJ2-7
CSVEVRDTSYEQYF
TGCAGCGTTGAAGTAAGGGACACCTCCTACGAGCAGTACTTC
>TRBD1|TRBV6-6|many|TRBJ1-2
CASSTTPGQGNYGYTF
TGTGCCAGCAGCACCACTCCGGGACAGGGGAACTATGGCTACACCTTC
>TRBD1|TRBV5-1|once|TRBJ2-2
CASSSTRDRVTGELFF
TGCGCCAGCAGCTCAACCCGGGACAGGGTTACCGGGGAGCTGTTTTTT
>NA|TRBV13|NA|TRBJ2-7
CASSSQGGRSYEQYF
TGTGCCAGCAGCTCCCAAGGGGGAAGGTCCTACGAGCAGTACTTC
>TRBD1|TRBV29-1|few|TRBJ2-2
CSVRTGNTGELFF
TGCAGCGTTAGGACAGGGAACACCGGGGAGCTGTTTTTT
>NA|TRBV7-9|NA|TRBJ2-1
CASSSRGSYNEQFF
TGTGCCAGCAGCTCCAGGGGCTCCTACAATGAGCAGTTCTTC
>NA|TRBV19|NA|TRBJ1-6
CASSMPRDPNSPLHF
TGTGCCAGTAGTATGCCTCGGGATCCTAATTCACCCCTCCACTTT
>NA|TRBV24-1|NA|TRBJ2-1
CATSAAGVEQFF
TGTGCCACCAGTGCGGCAGGGGTTGAGCAGTTCTTC
>TRBD1|TRBV24-1|NA|TRBJ1-2
CATSDRTGDGYTF
TGTGCCACCAGTGATCGGACAGGGGATGGCTACACCTTC
>NA|TRBV5-8|once|TRBJ1-2
CASSPSWGVHGYTF
TGTGCCAGCAGCCCCAGTTGGGGGGTCCATGGCTACACCTTC
>NA|TRBV18|NA|TRBJ2-7
CASSPRDKSYEQYF
TGTGCCAGCTCACCACGGGACAAATCCTACGAGCAGTACTTC
>NA|TRBV2|NA|TRBJ1-1
CASSEGATGTEAFF
TGTGCCAGCAGTGAGGGGGCCACGGGGACTGAAGCTTTCTTT
>TRBD1|TRBV3-1/TRBV3-2|NA|TRBJ1-1
CASTLWQGGLNTEAFF
TGTGCCAGCACCCTCTGGCAGGGGGGATTGAACACTGAAGCTTTCTTT
>NA|TRBV11-2|NA|TRBJ2-2
CASSSRRSGELFF
TGTGCCAGCAGCTCGAGGAGGTCCGGGGAGCTGTTTTTT
>NA|TRBV5-6|NA|TRBJ1-1
CASSLGVRAAEAFF
TGTGCCAGCAGCTTGGGGGTCAGGGCCGCTGAAGCTTTCTTT
>NA|TRBV3-1/TRBV3-2|NA|TRBJ2-2
CASSPLQGHSNTGELFF
TGTGCCAGCAGCCCACTACAGGGACACTCGAACACCGGGGAGCTGTTTTTT
>NA|TRBV7-2|NA|TRBJ2-6
CASSPTAGASGANVLTF
TGTGCCAGCAGCCCGACCGCGGGGGCTTCCGGGGCCAACGTCCTGACTTTC